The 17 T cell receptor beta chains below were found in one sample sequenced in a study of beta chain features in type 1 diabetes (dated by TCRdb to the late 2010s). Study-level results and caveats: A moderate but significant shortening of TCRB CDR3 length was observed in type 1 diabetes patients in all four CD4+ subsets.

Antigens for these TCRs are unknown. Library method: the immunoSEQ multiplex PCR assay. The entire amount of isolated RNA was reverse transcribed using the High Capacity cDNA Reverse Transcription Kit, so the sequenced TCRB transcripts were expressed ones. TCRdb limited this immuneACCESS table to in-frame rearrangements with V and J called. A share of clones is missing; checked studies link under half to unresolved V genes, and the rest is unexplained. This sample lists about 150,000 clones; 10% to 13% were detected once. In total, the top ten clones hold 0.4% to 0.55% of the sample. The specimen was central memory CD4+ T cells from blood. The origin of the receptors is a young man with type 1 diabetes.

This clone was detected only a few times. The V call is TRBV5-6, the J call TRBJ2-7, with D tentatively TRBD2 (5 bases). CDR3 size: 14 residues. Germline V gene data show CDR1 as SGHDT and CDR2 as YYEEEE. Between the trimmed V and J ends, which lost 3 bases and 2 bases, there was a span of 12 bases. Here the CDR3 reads CASSSGYPPYEQYF. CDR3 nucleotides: TGTGCCAGCAGCTCGGGATATCCCCCCTACGAGCAGTACTTC.

CDR3 sequence reads: CSTGQGLTDTQYF. CDR3 DNA: TGCAGCACCGGACAGGGGCTCACAGATACGCAGTATTTT. The chain is built from TRBV29-1 and TRBJ2-3, with TRBD1 matching 9 bases. V shed 8 bases, J shed 2 bases, and the junction held 5 bases outside the gene matches. The CDR3 totals 13 residues. Germline CDR1 and CDR2: SQVTM and ANQGSEA.

For the CDR3, the DNA is TGTGCCAGCTCATCTCGAGGACAGGGAGGCACTGAAGCTTTCTTT. This codes for CASSSRGQGGTEAFF. The J gene is TRBJ1-1, the V gene TRBV18, with 8 bases fitting TRBD1. Germline CDR1 KGHSH, CDR2 LQKENI. This CDR3 has 15 amino acids. Unmatched junction bases numbered 9, after V lost 5 bases and J lost 4 bases.

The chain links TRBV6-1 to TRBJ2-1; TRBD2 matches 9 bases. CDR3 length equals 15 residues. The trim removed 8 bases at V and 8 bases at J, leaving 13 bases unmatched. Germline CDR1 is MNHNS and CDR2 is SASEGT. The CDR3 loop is CASDVRAGGQYEQFF. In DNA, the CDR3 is TGTGCCAGCGATGTCCGTGCGGGAGGGCAATATGAGCAGTTCTTC.

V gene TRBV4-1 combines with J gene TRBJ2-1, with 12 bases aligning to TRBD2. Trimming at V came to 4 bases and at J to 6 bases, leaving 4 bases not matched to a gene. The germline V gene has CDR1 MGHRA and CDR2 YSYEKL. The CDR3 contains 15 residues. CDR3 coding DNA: TGCGCCAGCAGCCCTGCTAGCGGGAGGGGCAATGAGCAGTTCTTC. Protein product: CASSPASGRGNEQFF.

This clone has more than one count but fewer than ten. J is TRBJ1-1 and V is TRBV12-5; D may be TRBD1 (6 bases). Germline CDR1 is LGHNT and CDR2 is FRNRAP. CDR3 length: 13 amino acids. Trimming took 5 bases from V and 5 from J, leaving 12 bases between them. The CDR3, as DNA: TGTGCTAGTGGTATCGAACAGGGTACTGAAGCTTTCTTT. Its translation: CASGIEQGTEAFF.

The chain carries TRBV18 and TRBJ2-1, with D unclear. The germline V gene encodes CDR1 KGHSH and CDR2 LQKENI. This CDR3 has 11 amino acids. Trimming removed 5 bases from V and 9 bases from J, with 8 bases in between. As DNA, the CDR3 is TGTGCCAGCTCAGTGACTCTTGAGCAGTTCTTC. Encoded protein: CASSVTLEQFF.

The CDR3 nucleotides read TGTGCCAGCAGCCAAGAAGGAGGGAGGACAGATACGCAGTATTTT. Its protein is CASSQEGGRTDTQYF. The chain links TRBV4-2 to TRBJ2-3; D possibly corresponds to TRBD2 (6 bases). There are 15 residues in the CDR3. Germline-derived CDR1 and CDR2 are LGHNA and YNFKEQ. The germline V and J ends were trimmed by 0 bases and 3 bases, with 10 bases remaining between them.

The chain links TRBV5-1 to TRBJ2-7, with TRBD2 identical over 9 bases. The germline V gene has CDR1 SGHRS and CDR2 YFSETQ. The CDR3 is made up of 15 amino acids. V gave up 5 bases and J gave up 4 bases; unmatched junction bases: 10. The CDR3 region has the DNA TGCGCCAGCAGTTCTGGCGCGGCGGGAGGGTACGAGCAGTACTTC. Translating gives CASSSGAAGGYEQYF.

Here the CDR3 DNA reads TGTGCCAGCAGGGAGCTAGCGGGAAAGAGTGGTGAGCAGTTCTTC. The encoded protein is CASRELAGKSGEQFF. The chain combines TRBV6-1 with TRBJ2-1; 9 nucleotides align to TRBD2. The CDR3 runs 15 residues. V gave up 6 bases and J gave up 9 bases; unmatched junction bases: 12. Germline-derived CDR1 and CDR2 are MNHNS and SASEGT.

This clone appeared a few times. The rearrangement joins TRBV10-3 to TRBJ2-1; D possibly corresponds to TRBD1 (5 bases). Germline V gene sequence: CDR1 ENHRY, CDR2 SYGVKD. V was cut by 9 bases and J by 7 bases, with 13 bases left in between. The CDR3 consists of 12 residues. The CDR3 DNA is TGTGCCATTAAGACAGCACAGAATGAGCAGTTCTTC. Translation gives CAIKTAQNEQFF.

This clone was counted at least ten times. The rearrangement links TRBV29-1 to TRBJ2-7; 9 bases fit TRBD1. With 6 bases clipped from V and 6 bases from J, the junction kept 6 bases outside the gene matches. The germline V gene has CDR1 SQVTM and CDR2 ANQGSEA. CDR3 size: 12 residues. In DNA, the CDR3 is TGCAGCGTCGGACAGGGGAGGCTCGAGCAGTACTTC. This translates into CSVGQGRLEQYF.

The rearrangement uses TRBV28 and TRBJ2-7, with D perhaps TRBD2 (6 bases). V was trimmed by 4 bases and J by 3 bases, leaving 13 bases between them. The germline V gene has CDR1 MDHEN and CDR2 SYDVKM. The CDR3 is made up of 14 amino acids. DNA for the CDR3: TGTGCCAGCAGTTCTGGGGAGGCCCTCTACGAGCAGTACTTC. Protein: CASSSGEALYEQYF.

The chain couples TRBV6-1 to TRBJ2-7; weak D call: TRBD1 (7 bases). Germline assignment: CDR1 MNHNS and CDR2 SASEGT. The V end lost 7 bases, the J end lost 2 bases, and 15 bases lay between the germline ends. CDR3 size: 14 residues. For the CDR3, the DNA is TGTGCCAGCACCTGGTCCAGGGGGGCCTACGAGCAGTACTTC. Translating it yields CASTWSRGAYEQYF.

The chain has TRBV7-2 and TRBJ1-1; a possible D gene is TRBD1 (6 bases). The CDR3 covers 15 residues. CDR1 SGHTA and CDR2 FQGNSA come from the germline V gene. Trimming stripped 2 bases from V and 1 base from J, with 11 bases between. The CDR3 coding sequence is TGTGCCAGCAGCTTATACAGGGCGGGGAACACTGAAGCTTTCTTT. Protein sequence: CASSLYRAGNTEAFF.

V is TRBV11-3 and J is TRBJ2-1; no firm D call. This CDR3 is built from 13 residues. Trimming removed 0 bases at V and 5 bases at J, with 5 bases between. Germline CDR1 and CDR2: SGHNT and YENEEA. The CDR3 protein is CASSLDLHNEQFF. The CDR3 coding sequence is TGTGCCAGCAGCTTAGATCTCCACAATGAGCAGTTCTTC.

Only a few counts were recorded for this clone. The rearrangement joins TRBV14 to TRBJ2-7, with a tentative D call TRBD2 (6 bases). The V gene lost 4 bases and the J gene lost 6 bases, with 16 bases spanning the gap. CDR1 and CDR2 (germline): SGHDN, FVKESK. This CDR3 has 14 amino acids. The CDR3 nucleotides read TGTGCCAGCAGCCGACTAGAAGCGTTAGCCGAGCAGTACTTC. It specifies CASSRLEALAEQYF.